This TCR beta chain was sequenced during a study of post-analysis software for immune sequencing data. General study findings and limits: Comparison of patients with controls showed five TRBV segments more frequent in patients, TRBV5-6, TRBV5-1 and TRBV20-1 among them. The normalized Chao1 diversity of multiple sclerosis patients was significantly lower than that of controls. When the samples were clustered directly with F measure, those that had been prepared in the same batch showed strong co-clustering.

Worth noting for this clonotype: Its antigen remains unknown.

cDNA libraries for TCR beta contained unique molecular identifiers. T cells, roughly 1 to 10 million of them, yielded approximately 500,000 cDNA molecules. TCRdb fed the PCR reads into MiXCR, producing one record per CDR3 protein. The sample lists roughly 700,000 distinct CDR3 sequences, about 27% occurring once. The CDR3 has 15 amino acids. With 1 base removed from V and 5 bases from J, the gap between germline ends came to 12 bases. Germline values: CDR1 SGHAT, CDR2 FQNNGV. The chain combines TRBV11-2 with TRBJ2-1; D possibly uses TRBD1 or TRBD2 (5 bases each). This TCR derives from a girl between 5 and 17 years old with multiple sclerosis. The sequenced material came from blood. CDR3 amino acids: CASSLAGLVDNEQFF. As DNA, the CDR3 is TGTGCCAGCAGCTTAGCGGGGCTAGTTGACAATGAGCAGTTCTTC.